A selection of T cell receptor beta chains follows, all from one sample in a study of OX40 agonist ivuxolimab in advanced cancers. Assay: immunoSEQ multiplex PCR; the TCRdb copy retains only in-frame clones and omits some. The sample includes tens of thousands of clones, around 90% seen only once; the top ten take 0.33%. Sequenced here: CD4+ or CD8+ T cells sorted from blood, sampled in a trial of the OX40 agonist ivuxolimab. Every receptor here comes from an adult with an advanced solid tumor such as melanoma, head and neck, liver or kidney cancer. Each CDR3 is given with its conserved first and last residue. The D gene is left open where the match is weak. Size values are once, few and many counts, or a class for expanded clones, and some rows have none.

J gene,V gene,D gene,clone size,CDR3 DNA,CDR3 protein
TRBJ1-6,TRBV6-5,-,-,TGTGCCAGCAGTGAAAGGGGGACGGGGTCACCCCTCCACTTT,CASSERGTGSPLHF
TRBJ2-1,TRBV5-8,-,-,TGTGCCAGCACGACCGGGGTTTTACAGTTCTTC,CASTTGVLQFF
TRBJ1-5,TRBV6-6,-,once,TGTGCCAGCAGCCGCTCCGCGGACTTTCAGCCCCAGCATTTT,CASSRSADFQPQHF
TRBJ2-3,TRBV9,TRBD2,-,TGTGCCAGCAGCGTAGGGATAGAGCGGGGAGATACGCAGTATTTT,CASSVGIERGDTQYF
TRBJ2-2,TRBV5-6,TRBD1,once,TGTGCCAGCAGCGTCGCCGGACAGGGGGCTGAGGCCGGGGAGCTGTTTTTT,CASSVAGQGAEAGELFF
TRBJ2-7,TRBV18,TRBD2,-,TGTGCCAGCTCACCACAGGGGACTAGCGGACTTAGCTCCTACGAGCAGTACTTC,CASSPQGTSGLSSYEQYF
TRBJ2-5,TRBV25-1,TRBD1,few,TGTGCCAGCAGTGAGACAGGGGCGAGACTCCAAGAGACCCAGTACTTC,CASSETGARLQETQYF
TRBJ1-1,TRBV10-1,TRBD1,-,TGCGCCAGCAGTGAGTCCCGGGACAGGGGAGGAACTGAAGCTTTCTTT,CASSESRDRGGTEAFF
TRBJ1-3,TRBV19,-,-,TGTGCCAGTAGTATCTCCGACAGCTCTGGAAACACCATATATTTT,CASSISDSSGNTIYF
TRBJ2-7,TRBV25-1,TRBD1,-,TGTGCCAGTCTAGGACAGGCCAGTATCGAGCAGTACTTC,CASLGQASIEQYF
TRBJ2-1,TRBV29-1,-,-,TGCAGCGTTGGGCTAGCTCGGCAGTTCTTC,CSVGLARQFF
TRBJ1-2,TRBV7-9,-,-,TGTGCCAGCAGCGGGGGAAATGGCTACACCTTC,CASSGGNGYTF
TRBJ1-1,TRBV18,-,once,TGTGCCAGCTCGGGTTCGGGGATGACTGAAGCTTTCTTT,CASSGSGMTEAFF
TRBJ2-1,TRBV5-1,-,few,TGCGCCAGCAGCTTGGGACCTACCAATGAGCAGTTCTTC,CASSLGPTNEQFF
TRBJ2-1,TRBV11-2,TRBD1,-,TGTGCCAGCAGCCTTAGTCAGGGGGTGTACAATGAGCAGTTCTTC,CASSLSQGVYNEQFF
TRBJ2-2,TRBV28,-,-,TGTGCCAGTTTTAGTCGGACCGGGGAGCTGTTTTTT,CASFSRTGELFF
TRBJ2-7,TRBV19,-,-,TGTGCCAGTAGTATAGTCCGCCCGGCAGGAGTGCACTACGAGCAGTACTTC,CASSIVRPAGVHYEQYF
TRBJ2-7,TRBV4-2,TRBD1,-,TGTGCCAGCAGCCAGAACCAGGGGGCCTTCGAGCAGTACTTC,CASSQNQGAFEQYF
TRBJ2-1,TRBV27,-,-,TGTGCCAGCAGTTCCCGGGGGAGATTCAATGAGCAGTTCTTC,CASSSRGRFNEQFF
TRBJ2-5,TRBV11-2,-,-,TGTGCCAGCAGCTTAGTAAGGGCTAGAGAAGAGACCCAGTACTTC,CASSLVRAREETQYF